A single sample is the source of the 32 T cell receptor beta chains below, sequenced in a study of blood T cells in healthy people across ages (dated by TCRdb to 2015 to 2017). Library prep was done by 5' RACE. TCRdb records Illumina HiSeq 2500 as the sequencer. A second about 7 to 12 cycle PCR used a sample-barcoded 5' primer and a J-beta primer mix. Clones were called with MiXCR by TCRdb after fastp trimmed the public reads at Q25, and only in-frame beta chains were retained. Records with the same CDR3 protein are collapsed into one entry carrying the most frequent genes and DNA. The sample table shows some 1.1 million distinct CDR3 sequences, and about two fifths are seen once. In total, the top ten clones hold roughly 13% of the sample. The sample taken for sequencing was blood. These receptors were collected from a man aged 18 to 29 in good health.

The table lists this clonotype with many counts. This chain uses TRBV12-3 or TRBV12-4 with TRBJ2-5, with 11 bases lining up with TRBD2. The CDR3 runs to 16 residues. J lost 2 bases, V lost 3 bases, and 5 bases had no gene match. In DNA, the CDR3 is TGTGCCAGCAGTTTCCGACTAGCGGGGACACAAGAGACCCAGTACTTC. Translated, it gives CASSFRLAGTQETQYF.

This clonotype was counted between two and nine times. The chain is built from TRBV6-2 or TRBV6-3 and TRBJ1-5, with D maybe TRBD1 (6 bases). The ends were cut back, 0 bases at V and 2 bases at J, with 11 bases in the middle. Germline assignment: CDR1 MNHEY and CDR2 SVGEGT. The CDR3 has 16 residues. The CDR3 DNA follows: TGTGCCAGCAGTTACTCTGTCAGGGGAGGCAATCAGCCCCAGCATTTT. This encodes CASSYSVRGGNQPQHF.

The sample holds one count of this clonotype. CDR3 sequence reads: CASSLGPSGEETQFF. The CDR3 nucleotides are TGTGCCAGCAGCTTGGGGCCTAGCGGTGAAGAGACCCAGTTCTTC. The chain links TRBV5-5 to TRBJ2-5, with TRBD2 matching over 7 bases. The J call may be faulty, since TRBJ2-1 better matches the DNA end. The CDR3 length is 15 residues. CDR1 SGHKS and CDR2 YYEKEE come from the germline V gene (reference sequence).

The chain employs TRBV5-1 and TRBJ1-2, with D perhaps TRBD1 (5 bases). CDR3 length equals 14 residues. V was cut by 4 bases and J by 7 bases, with 17 bases left in between. CDR1 is SGHRS, CDR2 YFSETQ, per germline. CDR3 amino acids: CASSPAGVSVGYTF. In nucleotides, the CDR3 is TGCGCCAGCAGCCCGGCGGGGGTATCAGTTGGCTACACCTTC.

The chain links TRBV7-3 to TRBJ2-1, with a tentative D call TRBD2 (5 bases). Germline V CDR1 and CDR2: SGHTA, FQGTGA. The CDR3 loop spans 15 amino acids. Trimming removed 0 bases from V and 8 bases from J, with 14 bases in between. The CDR3 bases are TGTGCCAGCAGCTTAACACCCAGGCTTAGCGATGAGCAGTTCTTC. Translating gives CASSLTPRLSDEQFF. The full variable domain, with the rest looked up from reference TRBV7-3 and TRBJ2-1, is GAGVSQTPSNKVTEKGKYVELRCDPISGHTALYWYRQSLGQGPEFLIYFQGTGAADDSGLPNDRFFAVRPEGSVSTLKIQRTERGDSAVYLCASSLTPRLSDEQFFGPGTRLTVL.

This clonotype was observed a few times. The chain recombines TRBV5-1 with TRBJ2-1, with 7 positions matching TRBD2. The end of the DNA fits TRBJ2-7 better, so the J call may be wrong. Germline loops: CDR1 SGHRS, CDR2 YFSETQ. The CDR3 loop spans 13 amino acids. CDR3 sequence (DNA): TGCGCCAGCACAACTAGCGCCTACAATGAGCAGTACTTC. Translation: CASTTSAYNEQYF.

As to this clonotype: One end of the junction does not line up with germline, which may come from a read error. V is TRBV10-3 and J is TRBJ1-4; TRBD1 agrees at 7 bases. This CDR3 contains 14 residues. Germline CDR1 and CDR2: ENHRY and SYGVKD. The CDR3 DNA reads as TGTGCCATCAGTGAACAGGGGAGATTTGAAAAACGGTTTTTT. It specifies CAISEQGRFEKRFF.

This clonotype has more than one count but fewer than ten. The chain employs TRBV4-3 and TRBJ1-4, with D tentatively TRBD1 (5 bases). CDR1 is LGHNA and CDR2 is YSLEER in the germline V gene. CDR3 length equals 16 residues. Trimming cost V 0 bases and J 5 bases, with 13 bases left between them. CDR3 sequence: CASSQDYGAVNEKLFF. CDR3 in DNA: TGCGCCAGCAGCCAAGATTATGGGGCAGTAAATGAAAAACTGTTTTTT.

This clonotype was seen many times. V usage is TRBV14 and J usage is TRBJ2-3; unclear D gene. Trimming took 4 bases from V and 1 from J, leaving 9 bases between them. The CDR3 is made up of 14 amino acids. Germline CDR1 reads SGHDN; CDR2 reads FVKESK. The CDR3 nucleotides read TGTGCCAGCAGCCGAACAATTCGCACAGATACGCAGTATTTT. As protein: CASSRTIRTDTQYF.

The V call is TRBV20-1, the J call TRBJ1-1; D is possibly TRBD1 (5 bases). This CDR3 has 13 residues. The ends were cut back, 5 bases at V and 3 bases at J, with 13 bases in the middle. Germline-derived CDR1 and CDR2 are DFQATT and SNEGSKA (reference sequence). CDR3 bases: TGCAGTGCTTCGACAGCTCCCTACACTGAAGCTTTCTTT. Protein sequence: CSASTAPYTEAFF.

In its sample, this clonotype was seen a few times. The chain employs TRBV6-4 and TRBJ2-1; a possible D gene is TRBD1 (6 bases). Deletions cut 3 bases from V and 4 bases from J, with 13 bases between. This CDR3 contains 15 residues. Germline CDR1 MRHNA, CDR2 SNTAGT. The DNA for the CDR3 is TGTGCCAGCAGTGAACAGGGTCGACAGTACAATGAGCAGTTCTTC. Amino acids: CASSEQGRQYNEQFF.

This sequence joins TRBV5-4 and TRBJ2-1; D remains ambiguous. Germline assignment: CDR1 SGHNT and CDR2 YYREEE (reference sequence). The ends were cut back, 2 bases at V and 5 bases at J, with 11 bases in the middle. This CDR3 has 14 amino acids. CDR3 loop: CASSFRAGNNEQFF. CDR3 in DNA: TGTGCCAGCAGCTTTAGGGCCGGAAACAATGAGCAGTTCTTC.

The V and J genes are TRBV10-3 and TRBJ2-7; 7 nucleotides line up with TRBD1. V shed 6 bases, J shed 7 bases, and the junction held 15 bases outside the gene matches. The CDR3 extends over 15 amino acids. In germline, CDR1 is ENHRY, CDR2 SYGVKD. CDR3 region: CAIRPGTDPYNEQYF. CDR3 nucleotides: TGTGCCATCAGGCCTGGGACAGACCCTTACAATGAGCAGTACTTC.

This chain links TRBV4-2 with TRBJ2-5, with D possibly being TRBD1 (5 bases). The CDR3 extends over 13 amino acids. V lost 0 bases and J lost 11, with 13 bases in between. Germline CDR1 LGHNA, CDR2 YNFKEQ. This CDR3 is CASSQDHQGRQYF. The CDR3 DNA sequence: TGTGCCAGCAGCCAAGACCACCAGGGAAGGCAGTACTTC.

V usage is TRBV5-4 and J usage is TRBJ1-2; possible D gene TRBD1, 5 bases. Between the trimmed V and J ends, which lost 3 bases and 4 bases, there was a span of 10 bases. CDR1 and CDR2 from the germline V gene are SGHNT and YYREEE (reference sequence). This CDR3 is built from 13 residues. As DNA, the CDR3 is TGTGCCAGCAGCTATGGACAAGTCTATGGCTACACCTTC. It specifies CASSYGQVYGYTF. Complete variable domain (other parts from reference TRBV5-4 and TRBJ1-2): ETGVTQSPTHLIKTRGQQVTLRCSSQSGHNTVSWYQQALGQGPQFIFQYYREEENGRGNFPPRFSGLQFPNYSSELNVNALELDDSALYLCASSYGQVYGYTFGSGTRLTVV.

This clonotype was observed many times. The chain recombines TRBV20-1 with TRBJ1-2; TRBD1 might be the D (5 bases). V lost 4 bases, J lost 5 bases, and 11 bases lay in between. The CDR3 runs 12 residues. CDR1 and CDR2 from the germline V gene are DFQATT and SNEGSKA (reference sequence). CDR3 amino acids: CSATGTGYGYTF. The CDR3 nucleotides are TGCAGTGCTACCGGGACTGGGTATGGCTACACCTTC.

This clonotype was counted only a few times. CDR3 residues: CASRTGTKSTGELFF. CDR3 DNA sequence: TGTGCCAGCAGAACCGGGACCAAGTCCACCGGGGAGCTGTTTTTT. The chain employs TRBV6-2 or TRBV6-3 and TRBJ2-2; perhaps D is TRBD1 or TRBD2 (5 bases each). Trimming cost V 6 bases and J 4 bases, with 15 bases left between them. The CDR3 contains 15 residues. Germline CDR1 MNHEY, CDR2 SVGEGT.

This chain uses TRBV3-1 with TRBJ1-1; TRBD1 matches at 7 bases. Germline V gene data show CDR1 as LGHDT and CDR2 as YNNKEL (reference sequence). The CDR3 length is 17 residues. V was clipped by 0 bases and J by 7 bases; unmatched bases: 14. The CDR3 nucleotides are TGTGCCAGCAGCCAAGATCCGACAGGGATTCTTTTGCGTGAAGCTTTCTTT. Translating gives CASSQDPTGILLREAFF. Based on the CDR3 plus reference TRBV3-1 and TRBJ1-1, the full variable domain is DTAVSQTPKYLVTQMGNDKSIKCEQNLGHDTMYWYKQDSKKFLKIMFSYNNKELIINETVPNRFSPKSPDKAHLNLHINSLELGDSAVYFCASSQDPTGILLREAFFGQGTRLTVV.

V gene TRBV29-1 combines with J gene TRBJ1-2; no reliable D call. Between the trimmed V and J ends, which lost 1 base and 4 bases, there was a span of 10 bases. This CDR3 has 13 amino acids. Germline CDR1 SQVTM, CDR2 ANQGSEA. The CDR3 sequence: CSVEGGEAYGYTF. In DNA, the CDR3 is TGCAGCGTTGAAGGCGGGGAGGCCTATGGCTACACCTTC.

This clonotype was found a few times. V and J are TRBV6-6 and TRBJ1-4; maybe TRBD1 (6 bases). Trimming took off 8 bases at V and 5 bases at J, with 12 bases between the two ends. CDR1 MNHNY and CDR2 SVGAGI come from the germline V gene (reference sequence). This CDR3 comprises 13 residues. CDR3 residues: CASEDRRNEKLFF. CDR3 DNA: TGTGCCAGCGAAGACAGGAGAAATGAAAAACTGTTTTTT.

The chain has TRBV20-1 and TRBJ1-6; maybe TRBD1 (6 bases). This CDR3 has 13 residues. V lost 6 bases, J lost 11 bases, and 17 bases lay in between. Germline values: CDR1 DFQATT, CDR2 SNEGSKA (reference sequence). In nucleotides, the CDR3 is TGCAGTGCGGCGACAGGACAAGGGACACCCCTCCACTTT. Translated: CSAATGQGTPLHF.

J is TRBJ2-7 and V is TRBV12-3 or TRBV12-4, with D unresolved. The J call may be in error: the DNA end matches TRBJ2-5 better. CDR3 length: 13 amino acids. The CDR3 sequence is CASSRVSQETQYF. The CDR3 DNA is TGTGCCAGCAGTAGAGTAAGCCAAGAGACCCAGTACTTC.

This clonotype has a handful of counts. This chain joins TRBV6-2 or TRBV6-3 and TRBJ2-5; D unresolved. From germline, CDR1 is MNHEY and CDR2 SVGEGT. This CDR3 is built from 13 residues. With 5 bases removed from V and 3 bases from J, the gap between germline ends came to 10 bases. CDR3 sequence: CASSTQAEETQYF. The CDR3, as DNA: TGTGCCAGCAGTACCCAGGCTGAAGAGACCCAGTACTTC.

This clonotype was counted a few times. The chain is built from TRBV20-1 and TRBJ1-5; 10 nucleotides agree with TRBD1. Germline V gene lookup returns CDR1 DFQATT and CDR2 SNEGSKA (reference sequence). The ends lost 2 bases at V and 6 bases at J; junction bases unmatched: 4. The CDR3 spans 14 residues. The CDR3 is CSARRDRGTQPQHF. CDR3 sequence (DNA): TGCAGTGCTAGAAGGGACAGGGGAACTCAGCCCCAGCATTTT.

This clonotype occurred a few times. One end of the junction is discordant with germline, which a read error may explain. The V call is TRBV6-1, the J call TRBJ1-1; 7 bases agree with TRBD1. From germline, CDR1 is MNHNS and CDR2 SASEGT. The CDR3 runs to 13 residues. The CDR3 DNA reads as TGTGCCAGCAGCGAAGGGACAGCGAGACAAGCTTTCTTT. It yields the protein CASSEGTARQAFF.

A few counts support this clonotype. The J gene is TRBJ2-1, the V gene TRBV5-1; possibly TRBD1 or TRBD2 for D (6 bases each). The germline gives CDR1 SGHRS, CDR2 YFSETQ. CDR3 length equals 14 residues. Trimming stripped 7 bases from V and 7 bases from J, with 18 bases between. CDR3 sequence reads: CASERGPGANEQFF. The CDR3 DNA reads TGCGCCAGCGAACGTGGCCCGGGGGCAAATGAGCAGTTCTTC.

The J gene is TRBJ2-1, the V gene TRBV18, with TRBD1 matching over 8 bases. With 6 bases clipped from V and 5 bases from J, the junction kept 6 bases outside the gene matches. This CDR3 has 14 amino acids. The germline CDR1 and CDR2 sequences are KGHSH and LQKENI. The CDR3 DNA reads as TGTGCCAGCTCCGAACCGACAGGGGACAATGAGCAGTTCTTC. Translated, it gives CASSEPTGDNEQFF.

In regard to this clonotype: One junction end disagrees with the germline gene, perhaps due to a read error. This chain uses TRBV29-1 with TRBJ1-2; weak D call: TRBD1 (6 bases). The CDR3 length is 11 residues. Germline CDR1 reads SQVTM; CDR2 reads ANQGSEA. The CDR3 protein is CGVEGVYGYTF. The CDR3 coding sequence is TGCGGCGTTGAGGGGGTCTATGGCTACACCTTC.

This clonotype was seen only a few times. The gene calls are TRBV14 and TRBJ2-3; a possible D gene is TRBD1 (6 bases). The V and J ends lost 6 bases and 2 bases respectively, with 12 bases between them. Germline V lookup: CDR1 SGHDN, CDR2 FVKESK. The CDR3 loop spans 14 amino acids. CDR3 nucleotide sequence: TGTGCCAGCAGTCTGGACAGCGCCACAGATACGCAGTATTTT. Amino acid sequence: CASSLDSATDTQYF.

This chain uses TRBV27 with TRBJ1-2, with D possibly being TRBD1 (5 bases). CDR1 is MNHEY and CDR2 is SMNVEV in the germline V gene (reference sequence). The CDR3 is made up of 16 amino acids. V lost 7 bases and J lost 0, with 18 bases in between. The CDR3 region has the DNA TGTGCCAGCAAGGAGGAATGGGGCAGAGCTAACTATGGCTACACCTTC. Amino acid sequence: CASKEEWGRANYGYTF.

This clonotype was observed a handful of times. J is TRBJ1-2 and V is TRBV29-1; 9 bases are shared with TRBD1. Per the germline V gene, CDR1 is SQVTM and CDR2 is ANQGSEA. J lost 6 bases, V lost 6 bases, and 5 bases had no gene match. CDR3 length: 12 residues. The CDR3 loop is CSVGQGRNGYTF. CDR3 coding DNA: TGCAGCGTGGGACAGGGAAGGAATGGCTACACCTTC.

The V call is TRBV20-1, the J call TRBJ2-5; TRBD2 is a possible D gene (6 bases). The closer fit of TRBJ2-1 to the DNA end suggests the J call may be wrong. This CDR3 is built from 14 residues. Germline CDR1 reads DFQATT; CDR2 reads SNEGSKA (reference sequence). The CDR3 region is CSARVQGGEKTQFF. The CDR3 DNA follows: TGCAGTGCTAGAGTGCAGGGCGGGGAGAAGACCCAGTTCTTC.